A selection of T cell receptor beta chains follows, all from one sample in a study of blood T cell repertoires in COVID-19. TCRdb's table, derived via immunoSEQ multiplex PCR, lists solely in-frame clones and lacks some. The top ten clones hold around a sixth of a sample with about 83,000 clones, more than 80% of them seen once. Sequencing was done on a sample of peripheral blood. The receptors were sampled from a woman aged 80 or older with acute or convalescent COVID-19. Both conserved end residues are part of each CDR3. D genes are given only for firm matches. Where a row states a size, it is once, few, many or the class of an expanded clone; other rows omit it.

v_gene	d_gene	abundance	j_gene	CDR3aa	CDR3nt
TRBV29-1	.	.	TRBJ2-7	CSVGSASKPTYEQYF	TGCAGCGTTGGAAGCGCCTCTAAGCCGACCTACGAGCAGTACTTC
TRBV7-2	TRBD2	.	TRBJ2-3	CASSFGGGGTGTQYF	TGTGCCAGCAGCTTCGGGGGGGGAGGCACAGGTACGCAGTATTTT
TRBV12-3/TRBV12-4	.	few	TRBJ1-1	CASALTGNTEAFF	TGTGCCAGCGCCTTAACTGGGAACACTGAAGCTTTCTTT
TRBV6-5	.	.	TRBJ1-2	CASSRYGTNYGYTF	TGTGCCAGCAGTCGGTACGGTACGAACTATGGCTACACCTTC
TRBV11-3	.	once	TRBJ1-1	CASSSPQGNTEAFF	TGTGCCAGCAGCTCCCCTCAGGGAAATACTGAAGCTTTCTTT
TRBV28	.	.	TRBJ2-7	CASSLTGNRLEQYF	TGTGCCAGCAGTTTAACGGGCAACAGGTTGGAGCAGTACTTC
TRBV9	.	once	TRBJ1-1	CASSPEGGTNTEAFF	TGTGCCAGCAGCCCAGAGGGGGGGACGAACACTGAAGCTTTCTTT
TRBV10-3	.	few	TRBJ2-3	CAIRRGAEDTQYF	TGTGCCATCAGACGGGGGGCTGAAGATACGCAGTATTTT
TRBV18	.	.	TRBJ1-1	CASHYRVTDTEAFF	TGTGCCAGCCATTACAGGGTGACAGACACTGAAGCTTTCTTT
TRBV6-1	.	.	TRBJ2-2	CASSEAKWKRDRPGELFF	TGTGCCAGCAGTGAAGCAAAATGGAAGAGGGATCGTCCCGGGGAGCTGTTTTTT
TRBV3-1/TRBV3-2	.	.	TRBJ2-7	CASSQGLTGSYEQYF	TGTGCCAGCAGCCAAGGTTTAACAGGTTCCTACGAGCAGTACTTC
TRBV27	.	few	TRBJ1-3	CASSFLSGNTIYF	TGTGCCAGCAGTTTTCTCTCTGGAAACACCATATATTTT
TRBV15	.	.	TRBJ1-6	CATSRESEEGPLHF	TGTGCCACCAGCAGAGAATCGGAGGAAGGACCCCTCCACTTT
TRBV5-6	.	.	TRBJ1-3	CASSSMGETGIGNTIYF	TGTGCCAGCAGCTCTATGGGGGAAACAGGGATTGGAAACACCATATATTTT
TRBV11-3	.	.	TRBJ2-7	CASSLEGGATYEQYF	TGTGCCAGCAGCTTAGAGGGCGGGGCGACCTACGAGCAGTACTTC
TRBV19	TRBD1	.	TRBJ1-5	CASNDRGNRQPQHF	TGTGCCAGTAACGACAGGGGGAATCGCCAGCCCCAGCATTTT
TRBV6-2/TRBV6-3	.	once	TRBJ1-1	CASSSAGTANTEAFF	TGTGCCAGCAGTTCCGCGGGGACGGCGAACACTGAAGCTTTCTTT
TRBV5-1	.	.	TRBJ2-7	CASSWQGGILSYEQYF	TGCGCCAGCAGTTGGCAGGGAGGAATTTTAAGCTACGAGCAGTACTTC
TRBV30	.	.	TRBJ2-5	CAWNPRLLETQYF	TGTGCCTGGAACCCCAGATTGCTAGAGACCCAGTACTTC
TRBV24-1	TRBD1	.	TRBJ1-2	CATSDPRQGPGQRYPNYGYTF	TGTGCCACCAGTGATCCCCGTCAGGGCCCGGGACAGCGTTACCCTAACTATGGCTACACCTTC
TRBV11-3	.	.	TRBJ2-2	CASSRGETGELFF	TGTGCCAGCAGCCGAGGAGAAACCGGGGAGCTGTTTTTT
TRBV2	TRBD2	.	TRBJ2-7	CASTELAGPYEQYF	TGTGCCAGCACCGAACTAGCGGGACCCTACGAGCAGTACTTC
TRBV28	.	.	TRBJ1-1	CASNPPPGNTEAFF	TGTGCCAGCAACCCACCCCCAGGGAATACTGAAGCTTTCTTT
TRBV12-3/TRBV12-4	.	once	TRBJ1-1	CASSSGSNTEAFF	TGTGCCAGCAGTTCAGGCTCGAACACTGAAGCTTTCTTT
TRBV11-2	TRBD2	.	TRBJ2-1	CASSLDQRGGNEQFF	TGTGCCAGCAGCTTAGATCAGCGGGGGGGGAATGAGCAGTTCTTC
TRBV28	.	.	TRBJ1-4	CASQRSNEKLFF	TGTGCCAGCCAGCGGTCTAATGAAAAACTGTTTTTT
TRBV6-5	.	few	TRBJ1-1	CASSNPDSREAFF	TGTGCCAGCTCCAACCCGGACAGCCGGGAAGCTTTCTTT